The present T cell receptor beta chain was sequenced within a study of blood T cell repertoires in COVID-19. About the research overall: Samples came from the United States, Italy and Spain, spanning acute and convalescent COVID-19. PBMCs, B-cell-depleted T cells, or T cells were the source of the cDNA or gDNA that made up the material.

Study members were between 18 and 89 years old and lived in 20 to 25 US regions. In the study's own analysis: For nucleated cells, counts were estimated from reference gene primer amplification. Profiled with immunoSEQ multiplex PCR; TCRdb holds only in-frame clones, not every one. V, J and clone size are taken as reported in that table, and D and trimming were inferred from the DNA itself. The sample has roughly 300,000 clones; approximately 91% are singletons. The sequence was collected from a woman between 40 and 50 years old with acute COVID-19. Sequenced: PBMCs or T cells enriched from blood (not recorded which).

The CDR3 is CASSGFGLAGGDTQYF. CDR3 nucleotides: TGTGCCAGCAGTGGATTTGGACTAGCGGGAGGAGATACGCAGTATTTT. The V and J genes are TRBV25-1 and TRBJ2-3; TRBD2 agrees at 14 bases. The V gene end was trimmed by 4 bases and the J gene end by 5 bases; junction bases not matched to a gene: 5. The CDR3 is 16 residues long. Germline V gene data show CDR1 as MGHDK and CDR2 as SYGVNS.